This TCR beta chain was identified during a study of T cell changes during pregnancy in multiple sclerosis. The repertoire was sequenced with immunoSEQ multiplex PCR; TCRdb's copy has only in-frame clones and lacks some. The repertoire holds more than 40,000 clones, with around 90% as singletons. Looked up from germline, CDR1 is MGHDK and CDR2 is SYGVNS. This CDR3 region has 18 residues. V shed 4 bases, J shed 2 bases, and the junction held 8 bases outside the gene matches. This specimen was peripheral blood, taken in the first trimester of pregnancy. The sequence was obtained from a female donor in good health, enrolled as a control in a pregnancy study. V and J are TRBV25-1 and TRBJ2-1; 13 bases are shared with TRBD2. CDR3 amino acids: CASSAAGTSGTAYNEQFF. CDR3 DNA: TGTGCCAGCAGTGCCGCCGGGACTAGCGGGACAGCCTACAATGAGCAGTTCTTC.